This passage covers 14 T cell receptor beta chains from one sample sequenced in a study of blood T cell repertoires in COVID-19. Here immunoSEQ multiplex PCR was the method, and the copy in TCRdb shows in-frame clones only, minus some. The sample contains about 52,000 clones, 65% to 85% of which appear only once. Input material: peripheral blood. The receptors originated from a woman aged 80 or over with COVID-19, enrolled during active disease.

This clone appeared once. The chain has TRBV10-3 and TRBJ1-1; TRBD1 agrees at 8 bases. The CDR3 extends over 14 amino acids. The trim removed 6 bases at V and 0 bases at J, leaving 3 bases unmatched. The V gene's germline CDR1 is ENHRY and CDR2 SYGVKD. For the CDR3, the DNA is TGTGCCATCAGGGGACAGGCCATGAACACTGAAGCTTTCTTT. As protein: CAIRGQAMNTEAFF.

This chain joins TRBV14 and TRBJ1-5; tentatively, D is TRBD1 (5 bases). Per the germline V gene, CDR1 is SGHDN and CDR2 is FVKESK. The CDR3 totals 16 residues. CDR3 region: CSLTGGPGWGNQPQHF. As DNA, the CDR3 is TGTTCACTCACCGGGGGACCCGGGTGGGGCAATCAGCCCCAGCATTTT.

The chain recombines TRBV24-1 with TRBJ2-3; D perhaps matches TRBD1 (6 bases). This CDR3 is built from 14 residues. V dropped 7 bases and J dropped 0 bases, with 10 bases sitting between them. CDR1 is KGHDR and CDR2 is SFDVKD in the germline V gene. This CDR3 is CATRPTGSTDTQYF. CDR3 sequence (DNA): TGTGCCACCAGGCCTACAGGGAGCACAGATACGCAGTATTTT.

The CDR3 nucleotides read TGTGCCACCAGTGATTCTGGCGGGAGCGCAGATACGCAGTATTTT. It specifies CATSDSGGSADTQYF. The chain links TRBV24-1 to TRBJ2-3; 7 positions match TRBD2. Trimming cost V 2 bases and J 4 bases; bases outside gene matches: 5. The CDR3 is 15 residues long. Germline CDR1 and CDR2: KGHDR and SFDVKD.

CDR3 loop: CASSKQGFGETQYF. The CDR3 DNA reads as TGTGCCAGCAGTAAACAGGGGTTCGGGGAGACCCAGTACTTC. This chain connects TRBV6-6 to TRBJ2-5; 7 bases map to TRBD1. There are 14 residues in the CDR3. Germline V gives CDR1 MNHNY, CDR2 SVGAGI (reference sequence). With 5 bases clipped from V and 5 bases from J, the junction kept 8 bases outside the gene matches.

The V and J genes are TRBV5-6 and TRBJ1-1; TRBD1 is a possible D gene (6 bases). V was cut by 2 bases and J by 5 bases, with 28 bases left in between. This CDR3 has 19 residues. From germline, CDR1 is SGHDT and CDR2 YYEEEE. CDR3 sequence reads: CASSFLFSLGRGSGTEAFF. DNA of the CDR3: TGTGCCAGCAGCTTCCTGTTTAGCCTAGGCAGGGGCTCGGGAACTGAAGCTTTCTTT.

This sequence joins TRBV9 and TRBJ1-5; possibly TRBD1 for D (6 bases). Germline values: CDR1 SGDLS, CDR2 YYNGEE. CDR3 length: 14 amino acids. Trimming shortened V by 0 bases and J by 2 bases, and 6 bases separated the two germline ends. The DNA of the CDR3 is TGTGCCAGCAGCGTAGCAGGGGGCAATCAGCCCCAGCATTTT. As protein: CASSVAGGNQPQHF.

The table lists this clone with a few counts. The chain is built from TRBV5-8 and TRBJ1-1; D may be TRBD1 (6 bases). Trimming removed 2 bases at V and 8 bases at J, with 13 bases between. Germline V gene lookup returns CDR1 SGHTS and CDR2 YDEGEE. The CDR3 length is 13 residues. The CDR3 DNA sequence: TGTGCCAGCAGCTTCGCAGGGGTGGGGGAAGCTTTCTTT. Amino acid sequence: CASSFAGVGEAFF.

This rearrangement joins TRBV7-2 to TRBJ1-5; TRBD1 matches 8 bases. This CDR3 has 15 residues. The ends lost 1 base at V and 1 base at J; junction bases unmatched: 0. The germline gives CDR1 SGHTA, CDR2 FQGNSA. CDR3 sequence: CASSLDRGSNQPQHF. DNA for the CDR3: TGTGCCAGCAGCTTAGACAGGGGGAGCAATCAGCCCCAGCATTTT.

The chain is built from TRBV20-1 and TRBJ2-1; D gene uncertain. The CDR3 has 11 amino acids. Germline V gene data show CDR1 as DFQATT and CDR2 as SNEGSKA (reference sequence). The CDR3 DNA reads as TGCAGCGTGGCAAAATACAATGAGCAGTTCTTC. Translated, it gives CSVAKYNEQFF.

The chain employs TRBV5-1 and TRBJ2-1; TRBD1 matches at 9 bases. After removal of 0 bases from V and 8 bases from J, the junction contained 6 bases not matched to a gene. Germline CDR1 and CDR2: SGHRS and YFSETQ. This CDR3 has 15 amino acids. DNA of the CDR3: TGCGCCAGCAGCTTGGAGGGACAGGGTTCAGATGAGCAGTTCTTC. The encoded protein is CASSLEGQGSDEQFF. Full variable domain (missing parts from reference TRBV5-1 and TRBJ2-1): KAGVTQTPRYLIKTRGQQVTLSCSPISGHRSVSWYQQTPGQGLQFLFEYFSETQRNKGNFPGRFSGRQFSNSRSEMNVSTLELGDSALYLCASSLEGQGSDEQFFGPGTRLTVL.

The V gene is TRBV28, the J gene TRBJ2-2; TRBD2 agrees at 10 bases. Per germline, CDR1 MDHEN and CDR2 SYDVKM. Unmatched junction bases numbered 6, after V lost 6 bases and J lost 2 bases. The CDR3 extends over 16 amino acids. In nucleotides, the CDR3 is TGTGCCAGCAGCCTTAGGACTAGCGGAAACACCGGGGAGCTGTTTTTT. Its protein is CASSLRTSGNTGELFF.

The gene calls are TRBV6-6 and TRBJ2-7, with TRBD2 matching over 8 bases. The CDR3 totals 15 residues. J lost 7 bases, V lost 2 bases, and 10 bases had no gene match. Germline V gene lookup returns CDR1 MNHNY and CDR2 SVGAGI (reference sequence). CDR3 protein: CASSYGFEREQEQYF. The CDR3 coding sequence is TGTGCCAGCAGTTACGGATTCGAGCGGGAGCAAGAGCAGTACTTC.

The rearrangement links TRBV19 to TRBJ1-5; 8 bases are a match to TRBD1. The CDR3 covers 17 residues. V trimming: 4 bases; J trimming: 7 bases; junction bases outside the gene matches: 15. From germline, CDR1 is LNHDA and CDR2 SQIVND (reference sequence). The CDR3: CASSTVGDRPQGQPQHF. The CDR3 region has the DNA TGTGCCAGTAGTACAGTTGGGGACAGGCCCCAGGGCCAGCCCCAGCATTTT.